This T cell receptor (beta chain) was obtained from a study of T-cell memory formation after mild COVID-19. Study summary: In these data, TCR clusters were largely donor specific.

On this clonotype: Its cognate antigen is unknown.

The junction had 5 bases not matched to a gene; V was cut back by 2 bases and J by 7 bases. The CDR3 is 14 residues long. The germline CDR1 and CDR2 sequences are KGHSH and LQKENI. Study-wide findings and caveats: The study found balanced CD4/CD8 in clones contracting day 15 to 85 and a CD4+ lean in later expanders. Contracting clones localized mainly to CM and EM when CD4+ and mainly to EMRA when CD8+. Researchers found some responding clones in pre-infection memory, a sign that cross-reactive memory joined.

TCRdb called the 5' RACE reads again in MiXCR, with one record for every CDR3 protein. The data contain around 200,000 distinct CDR3 sequences, approximately 18% of them seen just once; the ten biggest clones take up 3% to 4.5%. This sequence was found in a man between 18 and 35 years old who had mild COVID-19 (a few samples of this study predate the infection). Cell type and time point are not known. The chain carries TRBV18 and TRBJ2-7, with 10 nucleotides matching TRBD1. Material for sequencing was PBMCs or a T cell subset sorted from them (not recorded which). The CDR3 here is CASSPATGGNEQYF. Written as DNA, the CDR3 is TGTGCCAGCTCACCAGCGACAGGGGGCAATGAGCAGTACTTC.